The T cell receptor beta chain under discussion was sequenced for a study of blood T cell repertoires in COVID-19 (dated by TCRdb to 2018 to 2020). General notes on the study: The collaborator samples originated in the United States, Italy and Spain and spanned the acute and convalescent phases of COVID-19. A freely available public database, intended as a resource for researchers studying the immune response to SARS-CoV-2, is where the repertoires were released. The prospective study material was composed of cDNA or gDNA derived from T cells, B-cell-depleted T cells, or PBMCs. Deeply sampled blood TCRbeta repertoires from subjects exposed to, actively infected with, or recovered from COVID-19 were included in the dataset. Samples came from the ongoing ImmuneRACE study (first 160 participants) plus 1,254 subjects from 6 global collaborators. Where available, HLA class I and class II types were taken from metadata supplied by the sample provider and were not determined by assay-based typing. A de-identified subject ID, COVID-19 status, age in years and sex were almost always included in the sample metadata. Study-wide findings and limitations: How much clinical and demographic metadata was included differed by source and by participant, and the metadata was provided uncurated.

The immunoSEQ Assay, a bias-controlled multiplex PCR, was used to amplify TCRbeta CDR3 regions from genomic DNA. As for the original processing: Within the assay, amplification of reference gene primers was used to estimate how many nucleated cells each sample contained. To quantify the absolute abundance of each unique TCRbeta CDR3 rearrangement, sequence reads were collapsed and filtered. For each sample, productive Simpson clonality was calculated by taking the square root of Simpson's diversity index across productive rearrangements. Not all clones reach the TCRdb copy of this immuneACCESS table, which keeps in-frame sequences only. Checked studies attribute under half of the gap to unresolved V genes and leave the rest unexplained. V, J and clone size are taken as reported in that table, and D and trimming were inferred from the DNA itself. The sample table lists approximately 430,000 clones, approximately 90% of them with a count of one. More than 1.4% of the sample comes from the top ten.

Turning to this clone: Its antigen is still unknown. No base quality information exists; no much larger clone differs at one position.

Trimming accounts for 4 bases at V and 2 bases at J, while the number of junction bases matched to no gene is 7. The CDR3 runs 15 residues from the cysteine to the phenylalanine. CDR3 DNA is the only sequence kept; it has 45 bases, read in frame from the first base. The germline V gene (reference sequence) sets CDR1 to SGHKS and CDR2 to YYEKEE. The collaborating institutions used their own protocols to collect whole blood in K2EDTA tubes. For TCRbeta analysis, collaborators shipped samples as frozen whole blood, isolated PBMCs, or DNA extracted from either of those sample types. The chain employs TRBV5-5 and TRBJ2-7, with 9 central nucleotides matching TRBD1. Sequenced input: peripheral blood. The TCR originated in a woman aged 30 to 39 with active or convalescent COVID-19. The sequence in DNA is TGTGCCAGCAGCACGCCCGGGACAGGGACCTACGAGCAGTACTTC. Its amino acids are CASSTPGTGTYEQYF.